Each of the 25 T cell receptor beta chains below was sequenced from the same sample in a study of shared clonotypes between healthy human individuals. The repertoire was sequenced with immunoSEQ multiplex PCR; TCRdb's copy has only in-frame clones and lacks some. The sample consists of 1.5 million to 2.5 million clones, roughly 94% of them appearing once. CD45RO-negative, CCR7-positively selected cells formed the naive CD8 fraction, excluding terminally differentiated effector memory CD45RA+ cells. The sequenced material came from naive CD8+ T cells sorted from blood. These TCRs come from a man younger than 35 in good health.

The rearrangement joins TRBV7-9 to TRBJ2-3; D tentatively fits TRBD1 or TRBD2 (5 bases each). V lost 2 bases and J 1 base, leaving 10 bases between the germline ends. This CDR3 is 15 amino acids long. Looked up from germline, CDR1 is SEHNR and CDR2 is FQNEAQ (reference sequence). CDR3 loop: CASSLIQGGTDTQYF. The DNA for the CDR3 is TGTGCCAGCAGCTTAATTCAGGGAGGCACAGATACGCAGTATTTT.

The chain carries TRBV6-5 and TRBJ1-5; no reliable D call. CDR1 is MNHEY, CDR2 SVGAGI, per germline. V was cut by 5 bases and J by 1 base, with 9 bases left in between. This CDR3 is 14 amino acids long. The CDR3 region is CASSQYSSNQPQHF. The CDR3 nucleotides are TGTGCCAGCAGTCAGTACAGCAGCAATCAGCCCCAGCATTTT.

This sequence joins TRBV7-9 and TRBJ1-2; D gene unclear. The CDR3 totals 15 residues. The germline CDR1 and CDR2 sequences are SEHNR and FQNEAQ (reference sequence). V was trimmed by 5 bases and J by 0 bases, leaving 13 bases between them. CDR3 DNA sequence: TGTGCCAGCAGCCAAGTTGGGGTAGCTAACTATGGCTACACCTTC. This sequence encodes CASSQVGVANYGYTF. The full variable domain, in which reference TRBV7-9 and TRBJ1-2 provide the parts outside the CDR3, is DTGVSQNPRHKITKRGQNVTFRCDPISEHNRLYWYRQTLGQGPEFLTYFQNEAQLEKSRLLSDRFSAERPKGSFSTLEIQRTEQGDSAMYLCASSQVGVANYGYTFGSGTRLTVV.

The chain employs TRBV25-1 and TRBJ2-1; D is uncertain. Germline-derived CDR1 and CDR2 are MGHDK and SYGVNS. Trimming removed 3 bases from V and 10 bases from J, with 10 bases in between. CDR3 length: 12 residues. For the CDR3, the DNA is TGTGCCAGCAGTGATGGTCGTTGGGAGCAGTTCTTC. The encoded protein is CASSDGRWEQFF.

The CDR3 here is CASSVGGQGPHYEQYF. The CDR3 region has the DNA TGTGCCAGCAGCGTAGGAGGCCAGGGTCCTCACTACGAGCAGTACTTC. The V call is TRBV9, the J call TRBJ2-7, with D possibly being TRBD1 (5 bases). The CDR3 totals 16 residues. V lost 0 bases and J 3 bases, leaving 16 bases between the germline ends. Germline V CDR1 and CDR2: SGDLS, YYNGEE.

The V gene is TRBV29-1, the J gene TRBJ2-1; D remains unclear. The V end lost 5 bases, the J end lost 8 bases, and 7 bases lay between the germline ends. The CDR3 covers 10 residues. The V gene's germline CDR1 is SQVTM and CDR2 ANQGSEA. For the CDR3, the DNA is TGCAGCGTTCTAAAGGATGAGCAGTTCTTC. Translated: CSVLKDEQFF.

The chain joins TRBV7-9 to TRBJ1-4, with D possibly being TRBD1 (6 bases). The CDR3 runs 16 residues. V lost 1 base, J lost 3 bases, and 12 bases lay in between. Germline assignment: CDR1 SEHNR and CDR2 FQNEAQ (reference sequence). Here the CDR3 DNA reads TGTGCCAGCAGCTTAGGCCCCACAGGGCCTAATGAAAAACTGTTTTTT. Its protein product is CASSLGPTGPNEKLFF.

This sequence joins TRBV18 and TRBJ2-2; D perhaps matches TRBD1 (5 bases). This CDR3 has 18 amino acids. V lost 1 base, J lost 0 bases, and 15 bases lay in between. Germline V lookup: CDR1 KGHSH, CDR2 LQKENI. The CDR3: CASSPRPGLSANTGELFF. Here the CDR3 DNA reads TGTGCCAGCTCACCACGGCCAGGGCTCTCCGCGAACACCGGGGAGCTGTTTTTT. Variable domain in full (rest from reference TRBV18 and TRBJ2-2): NAGVMQNPRHLVRRRGQEARLRCSPMKGHSHVYWYRQLPEEGLKFMVYLQKENIIDESGMPKERFSAEFPKEGPSILRIQQVVRGDSAAYFCASSPRPGLSANTGELFFGEGSRLTVL.

This sequence joins TRBV29-1 and TRBJ2-3; 12 bases agree with TRBD2. With V trimmed by 4 bases and J by 2 bases, 10 bases remained unmatched. The CDR3 sequence is 17 residues long. Germline V gives CDR1 SQVTM, CDR2 ANQGSEA. DNA for the CDR3: TGCAGCGTTGTACTAGCGGGAGGTGTACCCCTCACAGATACGCAGTATTTT. It is translated as CSVVLAGGVPLTDTQYF.

This chain joins TRBV11-3 and TRBJ2-5; D gene unclear. The CDR3 length is 12 residues. Germline lookup yields CDR1 SGHNT and CDR2 YENEEA. The V end lost 1 base, the J end lost 4 bases, and 4 bases lay between the germline ends. CDR3: CASSLGSETQYF. CDR3 DNA: TGTGCCAGCAGCTTAGGTTCAGAGACCCAGTACTTC.

As for this clone: Other nucleotide sequences from this sample produce the same CDR3. This chain links TRBV5-6 with TRBJ1-5; TRBD1 might be the D (6 bases). The V end lost 2 bases, the J end lost 7 bases, and 10 bases lay between the germline ends. CDR3 length: 13 amino acids. CDR1 is SGHDT and CDR2 is YYEEEE in the germline V gene. The CDR3 DNA follows: TGTGCCAGCAGCTTAGGGGGTTCCCAGCCCCAGCATTTT. This gives the protein CASSLGGSQPQHF.

Comments on this clone: The sample has other DNA sequences that encode this CDR3 too. This rearrangement joins TRBV27 to TRBJ2-3; D is unclear. The CDR3 runs to 13 residues. Germline CDR1 MNHEY, CDR2 SMNVEV (reference sequence). Trimming took 1 base from V and 6 from J, leaving 8 bases between them. The chain's CDR3 is CASSLLGTDTQYF. In nucleotides, the CDR3 is TGTGCCAGCAGTTTATTGGGAACGGATACGCAGTATTTT.

Comment on this clone: Other DNA sequences within the sample encode an identical CDR3. The chain is built from TRBV5-1 and TRBJ2-7; unclear D gene. The CDR3 extends over 13 amino acids. V was shortened by 0 bases and J by 1 base, with 5 bases between the two germline ends. CDR1 SGHRS and CDR2 YFSETQ come from the germline V gene. The CDR3, as DNA: TGCGCCAGCAGCTTGGCAAGTTCCTACGAGCAGTACTTC. Protein sequence: CASSLASSYEQYF.

The gene calls are TRBV11-1 and TRBJ2-5; D may be TRBD1 (6 bases). The CDR3 runs to 16 residues. The V and J ends lost 2 bases and 1 base respectively, with 14 bases between them. Germline V gives CDR1 SGHAT, CDR2 FQDESV (reference sequence). CDR3 region: CASSLLGGVTQETQYF. DNA of the CDR3: TGTGCCAGCAGCTTATTAGGGGGAGTCACCCAAGAGACCCAGTACTTC.

The chain has TRBV7-8 and TRBJ1-2; 12 bases agree with TRBD1. The CDR3 runs 16 residues. Germline loops: CDR1 SGHVS, CDR2 FQNEAQ. The V segment lost 0 bases and the J segment 3 bases; nucleotides outside the gene matches: 2. CDR3 region: CASSLAGTGGDYGYTF. The CDR3 bases are TGTGCCAGCAGCTTAGCCGGGACAGGGGGCGACTATGGCTACACCTTC.

The chain links TRBV7-9 to TRBJ2-5, with 11 bases that match TRBD2. The junction had 14 bases not matched to a gene; V was cut back by 3 bases and J by 2 bases. CDR1 SEHNR and CDR2 FQNEAQ come from the germline V gene (reference sequence). The CDR3 consists of 19 residues. The CDR3 loop reads CASSFSLVSTSGKQETQYF. The CDR3 nucleotides read TGTGCCAGCAGCTTCTCTCTGGTATCGACTAGCGGGAAACAAGAGACCCAGTACTTC.

This chain joins TRBV5-6 and TRBJ1-3; D may be TRBD1 (6 bases). Germline V gene sequence: CDR1 SGHDT, CDR2 YYEEEE. Trimming cost V 2 bases and J 0 bases, with 12 bases left between them. CDR3 size: 16 residues. CDR3 nucleotides: TGTGCCAGCAGCTTAGATGACAGGCTCTCTGGAAACACCATATATTTT. Its protein is CASSLDDRLSGNTIYF.

V gene TRBV6-5 combines with J gene TRBJ2-5; the D gene is possibly TRBD2 (6 bases). The germline CDR1 and CDR2 sequences are MNHEY and SVGAGI. The CDR3 sequence is 15 residues long. V was clipped by 1 base and J by 1 base, with 10 bases between them. CDR3 amino acids: CASSYYGGAQETQYF. The CDR3 DNA reads as TGTGCCAGCAGTTACTATGGCGGGGCCCAAGAGACCCAGTACTTC.

The chain combines TRBV19 with TRBJ2-7, with 7 positions matching TRBD2. CDR1 is LNHDA, CDR2 SQIVND, per germline (reference sequence). With 6 bases clipped from V and 2 bases from J, the junction kept 4 bases outside the gene matches. The length of the CDR3 is 13 residues. The CDR3 sequence is CASSAGAPYEQYF. The CDR3, as DNA: TGTGCCAGTAGCGCGGGAGCGCCCTACGAGCAGTACTTC.

The rearrangement uses TRBV6-6 and TRBJ2-5, with TRBD1 matching over 12 bases. The CDR3 extends over 13 amino acids. J was trimmed by 5 bases and V by 10 bases; bases with no gene match: 5. Germline V CDR1 and CDR2: MNHNY, SVGAGI (reference sequence). The CDR3 spells CATGTGGVETQYF. The CDR3 nucleotides read TGTGCCACCGGGACAGGGGGCGTGGAGACCCAGTACTTC.

A word on this clone: The sample contains more than one DNA sequence encoding this CDR3. This chain uses TRBV13 with TRBJ2-3; the match to TRBD2 covers 11 bases. CDR1 PRHDT and CDR2 FYEKMQ come from the germline V gene (reference sequence). CDR3 length: 16 amino acids. J was trimmed by 0 bases and V by 4 bases; bases with no gene match: 3. As DNA, the CDR3 is TGTGCCAGCAGCTCTCGGACTAGCGGGAGCACAGATACGCAGTATTTT. Amino acids: CASSSRTSGSTDTQYF.

The rearrangement uses TRBV6-1 and TRBJ2-7; D gene unclear. The CDR3 contains 11 residues. Trimming pared 4 bases from V and 4 bases from J, leaving 5 bases between. CDR1 MNHNS and CDR2 SASEGT come from the germline V gene. This chain's CDR3 is CASSAAYEQYF. CDR3 nucleotide sequence: TGTGCCAGCAGTGCCGCATACGAGCAGTACTTC.

The rearrangement joins TRBV27 to TRBJ2-2; 11 nucleotides agree with TRBD2. With 3 bases clipped from V and 3 bases from J, the junction kept 6 bases outside the gene matches. The CDR3 extends over 17 amino acids. The germline V gene has CDR1 MNHEY and CDR2 SMNVEV (reference sequence). CDR3 protein: CASSFSGTSGYTGELFF. As DNA, the CDR3 is TGTGCCAGCAGTTTCTCCGGGACTAGCGGCTACACCGGGGAGCTGTTTTTT.

The CDR3 coding sequence is TGTGCCAGCAAAAACAGGGTGGGAGAGCAGTACTTC. It codes for CASKNRVGEQYF. The genes are TRBV27 and TRBJ2-7; weak D call: TRBD1 (6 bases). The V gene's germline CDR1 is MNHEY and CDR2 SMNVEV (reference sequence). This CDR3 spans 12 amino acids. V dropped 7 bases and J dropped 7 bases, with 14 bases sitting between them.

The CDR3 region has the DNA TGCAGCGTTGCCCATAGCGGGGGGGAATACGAGCAGTACTTC. This translates into CSVAHSGGEYEQYF. The V and J genes are TRBV29-1 and TRBJ2-7; 11 bases are shared with TRBD2. The CDR3 is 14 amino acids. Germline V CDR1 and CDR2: SQVTM, ANQGSEA. With V trimmed by 4 bases and J by 4 bases, 6 bases remained unmatched.